Listed below are T cell receptor beta chains from one sample, sequenced in a study of early T cells in non-severe SARS-CoV-2 infection. TCRdb analysed the 5' RACE reads with MiXCR anew, one entry per CDR3 protein. The table lists about 84,000 distinct CDR3 sequences, 9.5% to 13% of them singletons. What was sequenced was whole blood. The receptors were gathered from an adult who was a healthcare worker with PCR-confirmed SARS-CoV-2 infection or an uninfected control (not recorded which). CDR3s leave out the opening cysteine and the closing phenylalanine or tryptophan. Size is omitted from some rows. Given values are once, few, many or a class for expanded clones.

j_gene	len	v_gene	abundance	CDR3aa
TRBJ2-7	9	TRBV10-2	many	ASSAGDEQY
TRBJ2-6	13	TRBV5-6	many	ASTLWGVGANVLT
TRBJ2-4	12	TRBV10-2	few	ASSETGPKNIQY
TRBJ2-1	11	TRBV7-6	-	ASSLHRADEQF
TRBJ2-3	13	TRBV29-1	-	SVNPTGLMTDTQY
TRBJ2-3	14	TRBV9	-	ASSVRGAGGTDTQY
TRBJ2-5	14	TRBV28	once	ASSSWTSGLGETQY
TRBJ2-7	13	TRBV5-1	-	ASSLEPGPPYEQY
TRBJ1-1	15	TRBV9	-	ASSVADGGVMNTEAF
TRBJ2-3	14	TRBV11-3	many	ASSLGIGGRTDTQY
TRBJ1-1	12	TRBV28	few	ASSFRPRGTEAF
TRBJ2-7	13	TRBV11-2	-	ASSPQSHTAYEQY
TRBJ1-5	13	TRBV7-2	-	ASSRGGGSNQPQH
TRBJ1-2	12	TRBV7-3	-	ASSPSGGTYGYT
TRBJ1-1	12	TRBV6-5	-	ASSRTLDRAEAF
TRBJ1-1	12	TRBV7-8	-	ASSLAQLNTEAF
TRBJ1-2	13	TRBV6-2/TRBV6-3	-	ASSYSRRDPYGYT
TRBJ2-7	13	TRBV20-1	many	SARIAGRAWGWQY
TRBJ2-1	13	TRBV6-2/TRBV6-3	few	ASSFQDSSYNEQF
TRBJ2-2	11	TRBV7-2	few	ASLRSGAGELF
TRBJ2-7	11	TRBV11-2	many	ASLQGANYEQY
TRBJ2-5	12	TRBV21-1	-	ASSKRTPQETQY
TRBJ2-7	10	TRBV29-1	-	SVEADSYEQY
TRBJ1-4	17	TRBV11-2	many	ASSTGDRPGNATNEKLF
TRBJ1-1	11	TRBV10-3	many	AIRVDRATEAF
TRBJ2-1	14	TRBV10-3	many	AISDPARGADNEQF
TRBJ2-7	12	TRBV28	-	ATRQPPEWNEQY
TRBJ2-7	13	TRBV7-9	few	ASSPGGLAGYEQY
TRBJ2-7	13	TRBV5-1	many	ASSLSGTGPYEQY
TRBJ1-1	14	TRBV5-1	many	ASSPTASYMNTEAF
TRBJ1-1	10	TRBV28	many	ASREVNTEAF
TRBJ2-7	15	TRBV11-3	many	ASSLAWSTGKPYEQY